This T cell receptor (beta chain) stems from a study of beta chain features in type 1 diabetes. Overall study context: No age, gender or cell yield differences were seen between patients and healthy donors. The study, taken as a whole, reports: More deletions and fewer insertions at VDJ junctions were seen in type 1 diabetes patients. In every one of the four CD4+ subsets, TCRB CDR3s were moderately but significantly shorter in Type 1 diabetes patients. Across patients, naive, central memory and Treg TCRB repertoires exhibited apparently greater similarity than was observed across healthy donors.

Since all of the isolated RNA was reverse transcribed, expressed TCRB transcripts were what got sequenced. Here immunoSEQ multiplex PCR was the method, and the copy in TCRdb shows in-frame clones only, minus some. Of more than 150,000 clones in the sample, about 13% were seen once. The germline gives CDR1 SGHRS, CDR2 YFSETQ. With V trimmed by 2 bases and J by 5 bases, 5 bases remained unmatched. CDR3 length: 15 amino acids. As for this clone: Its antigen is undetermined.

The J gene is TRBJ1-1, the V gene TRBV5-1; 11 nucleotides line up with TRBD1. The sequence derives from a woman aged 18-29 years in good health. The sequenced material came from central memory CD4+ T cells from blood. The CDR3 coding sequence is TGCGCCAGCAGCTTCGACGGGACAGGGGGGACTGAAGCTTTCTTT. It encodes CASSFDGTGGTEAFF.